These 30 T cell receptor beta chains were all obtained from the same sample, sequenced in a study of blood T cells in healthy people across ages. A sample-barcoded 5' primer and a J-beta primer mix were used in a second PCR of roughly 6 to 11 cycles. A single record per CDR3 protein comes from TCRdb applying MiXCR to the 5' RACE reads. The table shows roughly 500,000 distinct CDR3 sequences, with 25% to 30% occurring only once. The specimen sequenced was blood. Receptor source: a woman in her 70s in good health.

The chain has TRBV29-1 and TRBJ1-1; 12 positions agree with TRBD1. The CDR3 is made up of 12 amino acids. Germline CDR1 is SQVTM and CDR2 is ANQGSEA. Trimming cost V 7 bases and J 8 bases; bases outside gene matches: 5. In DNA form, the CDR3 reads TGCAGCGGGGACAGGGGGCAGAGGGAAGCTTTCTTT. Amino acid sequence: CSGDRGQREAFF.

This clonotype was counted between two and nine times. This chain uses TRBV7-8 with TRBJ2-6; D perhaps matches TRBD1 (5 bases). CDR1 SGHVS and CDR2 FQNEAQ come from the germline V gene. The germline V and J ends were trimmed by 1 base and 6 bases, with 10 bases remaining between them. CDR3 size: 15 residues. The CDR3 sequence is CASSLGQYQANVLTF. The CDR3 bases are TGTGCCAGCAGCTTAGGACAGTACCAGGCCAACGTCCTGACTTTC.

This clonotype was seen once. Relative to the germline gene, one junction end is altered; a read error may explain this. The chain couples TRBV28 to TRBJ2-2; D might be TRBD1 or TRBD2, each matching 6 bases. The length of the CDR3 is 15 residues. Germline V lookup: CDR1 MDHEN, CDR2 SYDVKM. CDR3 in amino acids: CASSRGGWNTGGLFF. The CDR3 DNA is TGTGCCAGCAGTCGAGGGGGGTGGAACACCGGGGGGCTGTTTTTT.

This chain uses TRBV7-2 with TRBJ1-6; D is unclear. Germline assignment: CDR1 SGHTA and CDR2 FQGNSA. V lost 5 bases, J lost 6 bases, and 8 bases lay in between. The CDR3 has 13 amino acids. CDR3 sequence reads: CASSARVNSPLHF. As DNA, the CDR3 is TGTGCCAGCAGCGCGAGGGTTAATTCACCCCTCCACTTT.

This clonotype turned up a few times. The chain joins TRBV25-1 to TRBJ1-2; no definite D call. Looked up from germline, CDR1 is MGHDK and CDR2 is SYGVNS. The CDR3 is 13 residues long. Trimming removed 1 base at V and 6 bases at J, with 9 bases between. CDR3 sequence: CASSESRANGYTF. CDR3 DNA: TGTGCCAGCAGTGAATCTAGGGCCAATGGCTACACCTTC.

V is TRBV7-9 and J is TRBJ1-2; D gene unclear. Looked up from germline, CDR1 is SEHNR and CDR2 is FQNEAQ (reference sequence). Trimming took off 0 bases at V and 5 bases at J, with 13 bases between the two ends. This CDR3 has 15 residues. The DNA of the CDR3 is TGTGCCAGCAGCTTAGCGGAGGGTTTCGGGTATGGCTACACCTTC. It encodes CASSLAEGFGYGYTF. Looking up the rest from reference TRBV7-9 and TRBJ1-2 gives the full variable domain: DTGVSQNPRHKITKRGQNVTFRCDPISEHNRLYWYRQTLGQGPEFLTYFQNEAQLEKSRLLSDRFSAERPKGSFSTLEIQRTEQGDSAMYLCASSLAEGFGYGYTFGSGTRLTVV.

This chain's CDR3 is CASRTSGGSRNEQFF. The CDR3 DNA reads TGTGCCAGCAGGACTAGCGGGGGGTCAAGGAATGAGCAGTTCTTC. The V call is TRBV2, the J call TRBJ2-1; 13 bases match TRBD2. Germline CDR1 is SNHLY and CDR2 is FYNNEI. The CDR3 loop spans 15 amino acids. J gave up 7 bases and V 6 bases, and 6 bases lay outside the gene matches. Full variable domain (remainder filled in from reference TRBV2 and TRBJ2-1): EPEVTQTPSHQVTQMGQEVILRCVPISNHLYFYWYRQILGQKVEFLVSFYNNEISEKSEIFDDQFSVERPDGSNFTLKIRSTKLEDSAMYFCASRTSGGSRNEQFFGPGTRLTVL.

This chain connects TRBV20-1 to TRBJ1-2, with D uncertain. CDR1 DFQATT and CDR2 SNEGSKA come from the germline V gene (reference sequence). V was clipped by 5 bases and J by 8 bases, with 12 bases between them. CDR3 length equals 11 residues. The CDR3 DNA is TGCAGTGCTCGGATGGCCGCCGGCTACACCTTC. Translation gives CSARMAAGYTF.

The chain has TRBV7-8 and TRBJ2-3; D is possibly TRBD1 (6 bases). CDR3 length: 14 amino acids. V lost 8 bases and J lost 3, with 15 bases in between. CDR1 and CDR2 (germline): SGHVS, FQNEAQ. CDR3 bases: TGTGCCAGCCAGGGGCCGATCTGGACAGATACGCAGTATTTT. It yields the protein CASQGPIWTDTQYF.

The V call is TRBV7-8, the J call TRBJ2-3, with 9 positions matching TRBD1. V dropped 7 bases and J dropped 1; count of bases not matched to a gene: 9. Germline V gene sequence: CDR1 SGHVS, CDR2 FQNEAQ. This CDR3 contains 16 residues. The CDR3 sequence is CASTKGQGRRTDTQYF. DNA of the CDR3: TGTGCCAGCACCAAGGGACAGGGCCGACGCACAGATACGCAGTATTTT.

This clonotype was detected a few times. The rearrangement links TRBV25-1 to TRBJ1-4; D gene ambiguous. The CDR3 is 13 residues long. Trimming cost V 7 bases and J 6 bases, with 12 bases left between them. Germline assignment: CDR1 MGHDK and CDR2 SYGVNS. CDR3 DNA sequence: TGTGCCAGCATAGGACCGGTGGATGAAAAACTGTTTTTT. Translation gives CASIGPVDEKLFF.

The chain carries TRBV7-8 and TRBJ1-2; 7 positions agree with TRBD1. Germline CDR1 is SGHVS and CDR2 is FQNEAQ. Germline trimming cut 5 bases from V and 1 base from J; bases unmatched to any gene: 10. This CDR3 contains 16 residues. CDR3: CASSLQGQTLNYGYTF. The CDR3 DNA reads TGTGCCAGCAGCCTACAGGGACAGACCCTTAACTATGGCTACACCTTC.

CDR3 in amino acids: CASSLLAGPDYEQYF. DNA for the CDR3: TGTGCCAGCAGCTTACTAGCGGGGCCCGACTACGAGCAGTACTTC. The chain links TRBV11-2 to TRBJ2-5, with 9 bases matching TRBD2. The DNA end lines up better with TRBJ2-7; the J call may be wrong. The germline gives CDR1 SGHAT, CDR2 FQNNGV. The CDR3 is 15 amino acids.

This clonotype was picked up a small number of times. The chain uses TRBV3-1 and TRBJ2-5, with 8 bases that match TRBD2. This CDR3 has 13 amino acids. Germline V lookup: CDR1 LGHDT, CDR2 YNNKEL (reference sequence). J gave up 4 bases and V 3 bases, and 1 base lay outside the gene matches. The CDR3 coding sequence is TGTGCCAGCAGCCACGGGGGGGGAGAGACCCAGTACTTC. Translation gives CASSHGGGETQYF.

The chain has TRBV7-9 and TRBJ2-5; TRBD1 aligns across 10 bases. The closer fit of TRBJ2-1 to the DNA end suggests the J call may be wrong. The length of the CDR3 is 18 residues. Per the germline V gene, CDR1 is SEHNR and CDR2 is FQNEAQ (reference sequence). The chain's CDR3 is CASSSPGQGFGADNEQFF. The CDR3 nucleotides are TGTGCCAGCAGCTCGCCGGGACAGGGGTTCGGGGCGGACAATGAGCAGTTCTTC.

This clonotype appeared a few times. The chain couples TRBV20-1 to TRBJ2-3; 12 nucleotides agree with TRBD2. Germline V gene sequence: CDR1 DFQATT, CDR2 SNEGSKA (reference sequence). Unmatched junction bases numbered 5, after V lost 7 bases and J lost 6 bases. The CDR3 is 13 residues long. In DNA form, the CDR3 reads TGCAGTGGTCTAGCGGGGGGGCCGGATACGCAGTATTTT. Protein: CSGLAGGPDTQYF.

This clonotype was counted only a few times. The chain uses TRBV9 and TRBJ1-4; 7 nucleotides match TRBD1. The V gene's germline CDR1 is SGDLS and CDR2 YYNGEE. The CDR3 runs 17 residues. V was pared by 0 bases and J by 2 bases, with 7 bases of the junction left unmatched. The CDR3 coding sequence is TGTGCCAGCAGCGTAGCTTCTGGACAGGTCACTAATGAAAAACTGTTTTTT. Its protein product is CASSVASGQVTNEKLFF. The full variable domain, rest sourced from reference TRBV9 and TRBJ1-4, is DSGVTQTPKHLITATGQRVTLRCSPRSGDLSVYWYQQSLDQGLQFLIQYYNGEERAKGNILERFSAQQFPDLHSELNLSSLELGDSALYFCASSVASGQVTNEKLFFGSGTQLSVL.

This clonotype was counted a few times. This sequence joins TRBV28 and TRBJ1-1; D is ambiguous. CDR3 size: 13 residues. In germline, CDR1 is MDHEN, CDR2 SYDVKM. Between the trimmed V and J ends, which lost 6 bases and 8 bases, there was a span of 16 bases. CDR3 residues: CASSPPSGIEAFF. CDR3 DNA: TGTGCCAGCAGCCCTCCTTCGGGGATCGAAGCTTTCTTT. The full variable domain, completed using reference TRBV28 and TRBJ1-1, is DVKVTQSSRYLVKRTGEKVFLECVQDMDHENMFWYRQDPGLGLRLIYFSYDVKMKEKGDIPEGYSVSREKKERFSLILESASTNQTSMYLCASSPPSGIEAFFGQGTRLTVV.

A note on this clonotype: Since no conserved phenylalanine or tryptophan closes the CDR3, a read error is the likely cause. DNA of the CDR3: TGCGCCAGCAGCTTGGGGACAGGCGATCAGCCCCAGCATCTT. This codes for CASSLGTGDQPQHL. The chain carries TRBV5-1 and TRBJ1-5; 7 nucleotides match TRBD1. This CDR3 has 14 amino acids. The V segment lost 0 bases and the J segment 5 bases; nucleotides outside the gene matches: 2. Germline V CDR1 and CDR2: SGHRS, YFSETQ.

This clonotype was picked up a small number of times. The chain combines TRBV5-1 with TRBJ2-7; a weak D match, TRBD1 (6 bases). Germline V lookup: CDR1 SGHRS, CDR2 YFSETQ. This CDR3 is 16 amino acids long. V shed 4 bases and J shed 0 bases, with 17 bases lying between them. In DNA form, the CDR3 reads TGCGCCAGCAGCCTTTCAACAGGGACGGGCTCCTACGAGCAGTACTTC. Translation: CASSLSTGTGSYEQYF.

The rearrangement uses TRBV5-1 and TRBJ2-5, with TRBD2 matching 9 bases. V lost 0 bases and J lost 0; bases outside the gene matches: 3. CDR3 length equals 16 residues. Germline lookup yields CDR1 SGHRS and CDR2 YFSETQ. The chain's CDR3 is CASSLALAGNQETQYF. DNA for the CDR3: TGCGCCAGCAGCTTGGCACTAGCGGGTAACCAAGAGACCCAGTACTTC. Based on the CDR3 plus reference TRBV5-1 and TRBJ2-5, the full variable domain is KAGVTQTPRYLIKTRGQQVTLSCSPISGHRSVSWYQQTPGQGLQFLFEYFSETQRNKGNFPGRFSGRQFSNSRSEMNVSTLELGDSALYLCASSLALAGNQETQYFGPGTRLLVL.

The chain has TRBV20-1 and TRBJ1-5, with D possibly being TRBD1 (5 bases). With 3 bases removed from V and 4 bases from J, the gap between germline ends came to 13 bases. Germline-derived CDR1 and CDR2 are DFQATT and SNEGSKA (reference sequence). The length of the CDR3 is 14 residues. CDR3 loop: CSASLGPLNQPQHF. Here the CDR3 DNA reads TGCAGTGCTAGCCTGGGACCGTTAAATCAGCCCCAGCATTTT.

V is TRBV6-6 and J is TRBJ1-3; possibly TRBD1 for D (6 bases). Germline assignment: CDR1 MNHNY and CDR2 SVGAGI (reference sequence). Trimming removed 5 bases from V and 4 bases from J, with 12 bases in between. This CDR3 comprises 14 residues. For the CDR3, the DNA is TGTGCCAGCAGTAGGGGGACTGAGGGAAACACCATATATTTT. This encodes CASSRGTEGNTIYF.

This clonotype showed up just a few times. The chain couples TRBV3-1 to TRBJ2-5; D ambiguous. The DNA matches TRBJ2-7 better at its end, which makes the J call doubtful. The CDR3 sequence is 12 residues long. The germline CDR1 and CDR2 sequences are LGHDT and YNNKEL (reference sequence). Here the CDR3 DNA reads TGTGCCAGCAGCCAGAGTAGGCGCGAGCAGTACTTC. Its protein is CASSQSRREQYF.

This clonotype has just a few counts. The gene calls are TRBV2 and TRBJ1-4; D is undetermined. The length of the CDR3 is 15 residues. The ends were cut back, 2 bases at V and 0 bases at J, with 7 bases in the middle. Germline values: CDR1 SNHLY, CDR2 FYNNEI. CDR3 residues: CASSETLATNEKLFF. The CDR3 DNA is TGTGCCAGCAGTGAAACACTAGCAACTAATGAAAAACTGTTTTTT.

This clonotype was recorded many times. The V gene is TRBV6-5, the J gene TRBJ2-7; D gene unclear. Germline V gene sequence: CDR1 MNHEY, CDR2 SVGAGI. Trimming removed 6 bases at V and 4 bases at J, with 10 bases between. The CDR3 covers 12 residues. This chain's CDR3 is CASSSGPYEQYF. Written as DNA, the CDR3 is TGTGCCAGCAGCTCCGGACCTTACGAGCAGTACTTC.

This clonotype was counted only a few times. This chain joins TRBV5-1 and TRBJ2-1, with unresolved D. Germline CDR1 is SGHRS and CDR2 is YFSETQ. V lost 6 bases and J lost 9, with 13 bases in between. This CDR3 region has 12 residues. The CDR3 DNA reads as TGCGCCAGCATGGAGCTGTCCGGTGAGCAGTTCTTC. Encoded protein: CASMELSGEQFF.

CDR3 sequence (DNA): TGCGCCAGCAGCCAAGATGCGGGGACAGGCGGCACAGATACGCAGTATTTT. Residues: CASSQDAGTGGTDTQYF. The chain carries TRBV4-3 and TRBJ2-3, with TRBD1 identical over 8 bases. J was trimmed by 1 base and V by 0 bases; bases with no gene match: 6. Germline CDR1 and CDR2: LGHNA and YSLEER. There are 17 residues in the CDR3.

The chain is built from TRBV20-1 and TRBJ2-1; D unresolved. Trimming stripped 6 bases from V and 5 bases from J, with 11 bases between. The CDR3 sequence is 12 residues long. Germline-derived CDR1 and CDR2 are DFQATT and SNEGSKA (reference sequence). In DNA form, the CDR3 reads TGCAGTGCCCCAGCCAGAGACAATGAGCAGTTCTTC. Amino acid sequence: CSAPARDNEQFF.

Only a few counts were recorded for this clonotype. Mismatch with germline at one junction end may stem from a read error. The chain joins TRBV15 to TRBJ2-1; 12 nucleotides match TRBD2. In germline, CDR1 is LNHNV, CDR2 YYDKDF (reference sequence). The CDR3 is made up of 20 amino acids. CDR3 bases: TGTGCCACCAGCAGAGAACGGACTAGCGGGGCCCTCCCCTCGAACAATGAGCAGCTCTTC. The encoded protein is CATSRERTSGALPSNNEQLF.